The 3 T cell receptor beta chains in this list originate from one sample, sequenced in a study of blood T cell repertoires in COVID-19 (TCRdb year 2020). Libraries came from the immunoSEQ multiplex PCR assay. In TCRdb, the immuneACCESS table is reduced to in-frame sequences with V and J assigned. These tables do not hold every clone; where another copy was compared, an unresolved V gene accounts for under half, and the others remain unexplained. This sample lists approximately 300,000 clones; 85% were detected once. The ten largest make up around 2% of the sample. The sample consisted of PBMCs or T cells enriched from blood (not recorded which). These TCRs come from a woman aged 30 to 39 who had been exposed to COVID-19.

The chain combines TRBV9 with TRBJ2-3; D is uncertain. This CDR3 is built from 14 residues. Per the germline V gene, CDR1 is SGDLS and CDR2 is YYNGEE. Between the trimmed V and J ends, which lost 0 bases and 4 bases, there was a span of 9 bases. The CDR3 loop is CASSVDNVPDTQYF. CDR3 in DNA: TGTGCCAGCAGCGTAGACAACGTCCCAGATACGCAGTATTTT.

The rearrangement joins TRBV5-5 to TRBJ1-1, with D perhaps TRBD1 (5 bases). This CDR3 has 14 residues. Looked up from germline, CDR1 is SGHKS and CDR2 is YYEKEE (reference sequence). Trimming stripped 4 bases from V and 0 bases from J, with 10 bases between. In nucleotides, the CDR3 is TGTGCCAGCAGCCAGACAGCCATGAACACTGAAGCTTTCTTT. Amino acid sequence: CASSQTAMNTEAFF.

The V gene is TRBV28, the J gene TRBJ2-5; tentatively, D is TRBD2 (7 bases). V was cut by 5 bases and J by 4 bases, with 14 bases left in between. The CDR3 runs 14 residues. Germline values: CDR1 MDHEN, CDR2 SYDVKM. The CDR3 reads CASSPPGGLETQYF. CDR3 in DNA: TGTGCCAGCAGTCCCCCGGGGGGCTTAGAGACCCAGTACTTC.